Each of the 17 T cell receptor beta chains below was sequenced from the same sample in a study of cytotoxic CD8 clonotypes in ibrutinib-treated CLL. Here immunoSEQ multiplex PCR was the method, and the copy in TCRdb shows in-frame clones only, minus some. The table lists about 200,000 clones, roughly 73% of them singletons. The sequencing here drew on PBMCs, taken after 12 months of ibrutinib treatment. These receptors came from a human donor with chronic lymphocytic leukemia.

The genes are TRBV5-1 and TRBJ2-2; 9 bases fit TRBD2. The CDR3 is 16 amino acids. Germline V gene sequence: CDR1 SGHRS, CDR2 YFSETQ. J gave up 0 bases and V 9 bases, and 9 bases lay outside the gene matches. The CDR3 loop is CATSLSSGANTGELFF. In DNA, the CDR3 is TGCGCCACCTCTCTTTCTAGCGGGGCGAACACCGGGGAGCTGTTTTTT. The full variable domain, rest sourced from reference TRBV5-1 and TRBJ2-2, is KAGVTQTPRYLIKTRGQQVTLSCSPISGHRSVSWYQQTPGQGLQFLFEYFSETQRNKGNFPGRFSGRQFSNSRSEMNVSTLELGDSALYLCATSLSSGANTGELFFGEGSRLTVL.

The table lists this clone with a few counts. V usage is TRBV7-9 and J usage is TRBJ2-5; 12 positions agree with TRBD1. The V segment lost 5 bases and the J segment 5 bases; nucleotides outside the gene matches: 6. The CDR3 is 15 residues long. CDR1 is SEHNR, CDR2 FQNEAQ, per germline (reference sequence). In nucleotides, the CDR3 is TGTGCCAGCAGCGGGGGACAGGGGGCGAGGGAGACCCAGTACTTC. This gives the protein CASSGGQGARETQYF.

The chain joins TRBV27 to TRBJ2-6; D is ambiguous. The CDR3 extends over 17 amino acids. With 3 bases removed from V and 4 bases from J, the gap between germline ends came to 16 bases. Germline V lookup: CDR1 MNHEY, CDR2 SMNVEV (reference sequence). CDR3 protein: CASSFLTPGSGANVLTF. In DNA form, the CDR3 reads TGTGCCAGCAGTTTTTTGACACCAGGCTCCGGGGCCAACGTCCTGACTTTC.

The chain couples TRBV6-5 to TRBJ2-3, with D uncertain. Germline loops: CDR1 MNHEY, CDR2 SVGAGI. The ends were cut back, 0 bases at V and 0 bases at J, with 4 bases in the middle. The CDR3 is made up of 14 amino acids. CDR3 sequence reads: CASSYSPSTDTQYF. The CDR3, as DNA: TGTGCCAGCAGTTACTCGCCCAGCACAGATACGCAGTATTTT.

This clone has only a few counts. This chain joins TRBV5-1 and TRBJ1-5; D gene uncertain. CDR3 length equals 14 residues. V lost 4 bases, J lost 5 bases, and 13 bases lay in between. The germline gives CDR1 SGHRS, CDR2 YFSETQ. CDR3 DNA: TGCGCCAGCAGCCTTATGGGCCTGGATCAGCCCCAGCATTTT. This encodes CASSLMGLDQPQHF.

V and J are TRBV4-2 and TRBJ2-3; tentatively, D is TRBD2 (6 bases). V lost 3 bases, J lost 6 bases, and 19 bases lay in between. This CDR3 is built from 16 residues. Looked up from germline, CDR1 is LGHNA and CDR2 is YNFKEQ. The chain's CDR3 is CASSQAPAGSVDTQYF. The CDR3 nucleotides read TGTGCCAGCAGCCAGGCGCCGGCCGGGAGTGTGGATACGCAGTATTTT.

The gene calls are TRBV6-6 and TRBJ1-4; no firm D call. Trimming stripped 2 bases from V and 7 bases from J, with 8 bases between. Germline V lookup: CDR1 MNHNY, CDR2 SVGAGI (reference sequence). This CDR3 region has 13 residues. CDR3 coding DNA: TGTGCCAGCAGTTACGTAGAAGTTGAAAAACTGTTTTTT. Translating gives CASSYVEVEKLFF.

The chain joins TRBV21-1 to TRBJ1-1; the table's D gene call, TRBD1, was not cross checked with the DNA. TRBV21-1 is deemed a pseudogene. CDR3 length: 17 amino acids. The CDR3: CASSKEGGQGEYTEAFF. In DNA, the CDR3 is TGTGCCAGCAGCAAAGAGGGGGGACAGGGAGAGTACACTGAAGCTTTCTTT.

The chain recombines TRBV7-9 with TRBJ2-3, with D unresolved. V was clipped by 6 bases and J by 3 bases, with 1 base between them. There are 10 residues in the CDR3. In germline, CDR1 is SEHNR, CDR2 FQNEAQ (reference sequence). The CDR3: CASRTDTQYF. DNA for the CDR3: TGTGCCAGCAGGACAGATACGCAGTATTTT.

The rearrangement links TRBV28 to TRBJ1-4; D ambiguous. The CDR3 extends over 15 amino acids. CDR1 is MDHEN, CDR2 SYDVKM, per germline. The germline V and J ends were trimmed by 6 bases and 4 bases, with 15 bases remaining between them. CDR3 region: CASRLSGLGNEKLFF. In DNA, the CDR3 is TGTGCCAGCAGACTAAGTGGCTTGGGTAATGAAAAACTGTTTTTT.

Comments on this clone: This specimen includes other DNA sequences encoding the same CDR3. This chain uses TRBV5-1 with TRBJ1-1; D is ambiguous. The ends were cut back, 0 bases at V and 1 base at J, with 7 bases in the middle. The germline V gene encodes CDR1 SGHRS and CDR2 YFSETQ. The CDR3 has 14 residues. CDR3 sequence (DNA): TGCGCCAGCAGCTTGGCGGGCAGGAACACTGAAGCTTTCTTT. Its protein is CASSLAGRNTEAFF.

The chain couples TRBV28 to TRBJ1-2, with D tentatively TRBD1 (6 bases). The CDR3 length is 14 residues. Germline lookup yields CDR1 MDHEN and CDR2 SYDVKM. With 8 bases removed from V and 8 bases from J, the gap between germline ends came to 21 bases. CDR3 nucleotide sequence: TGTGCCAGCCTTCGGTGGGACGGAGGGGGGGGCTACACCTTC. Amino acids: CASLRWDGGGGYTF.

CDR3 nucleotide sequence: TGTGCCAGCAGCGCCTTTAGCCTCGCTGGGGAAGAGCAGTACTTC. This codes for CASSAFSLAGEEQYF. The chain is built from TRBV9 and TRBJ2-7; D gene unclear. This CDR3 is 15 amino acids long. CDR1 is SGDLS, CDR2 YYNGEE, per germline. Trimming stripped 3 bases from V and 7 bases from J, with 20 bases between.

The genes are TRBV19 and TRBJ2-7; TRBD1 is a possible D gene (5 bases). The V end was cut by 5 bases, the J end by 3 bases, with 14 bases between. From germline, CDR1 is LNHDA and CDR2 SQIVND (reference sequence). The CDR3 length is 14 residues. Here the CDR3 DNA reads TGTGCCAGTAGTTCGAGTTGGGGCCTCTACGAGCAGTACTTC. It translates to CASSSSWGLYEQYF.

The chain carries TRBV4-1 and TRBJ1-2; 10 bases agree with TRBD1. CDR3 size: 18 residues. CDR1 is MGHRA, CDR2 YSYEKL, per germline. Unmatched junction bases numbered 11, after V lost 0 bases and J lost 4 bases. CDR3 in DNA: TGCGCCAGCAGCCAAGATATGAAGACAGGGGGCCCCCTCTATGGCTACACCTTC. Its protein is CASSQDMKTGGPLYGYTF.

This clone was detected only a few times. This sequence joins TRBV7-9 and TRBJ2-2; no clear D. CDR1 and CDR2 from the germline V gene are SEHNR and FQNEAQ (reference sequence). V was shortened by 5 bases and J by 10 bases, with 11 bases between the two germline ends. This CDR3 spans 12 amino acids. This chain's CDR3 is CASSPGFLELFF. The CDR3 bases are TGTGCCAGCAGCCCCGGATTCTTGGAGCTGTTTTTT.

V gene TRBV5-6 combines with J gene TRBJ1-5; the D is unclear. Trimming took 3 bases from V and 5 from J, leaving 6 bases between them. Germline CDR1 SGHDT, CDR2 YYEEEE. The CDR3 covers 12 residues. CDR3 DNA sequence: TGTGCCAGCAGCTCTCCCCATCAGCCCCAGCATTTT. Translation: CASSSPHQPQHF.